This T cell receptor beta chain was observed in a study of T-cell reconstitution after alpha-beta-depleted transplantation in children. This clonotype was picked up a small number of times. The CDR3 runs 16 residues. Preparation of the TCRbeta library used unique molecular identifiers. TCRdb reprocessed the PCR reads with MiXCR, giving one entry per CDR3 protein. The sample contains hundreds of thousands of distinct CDR3 sequences, 16% of which appear only once. The source of this sequence is a human donor who donated a stem cell graft to a child with acute myeloid leukemia. The chain joins TRBV21-1 to TRBJ2-3. TRBV21-1 corresponds to a pseudogene. The starting material was PBMCs from the stem cell graft donor, obtained from the stem cell graft. DNA of the CDR3: TGTGCCAGCAGCAAAGCGGGAAGGATAAGCACAGATACGCAGTATTTT. The encoded protein is CASSKAGRISTDTQYF.